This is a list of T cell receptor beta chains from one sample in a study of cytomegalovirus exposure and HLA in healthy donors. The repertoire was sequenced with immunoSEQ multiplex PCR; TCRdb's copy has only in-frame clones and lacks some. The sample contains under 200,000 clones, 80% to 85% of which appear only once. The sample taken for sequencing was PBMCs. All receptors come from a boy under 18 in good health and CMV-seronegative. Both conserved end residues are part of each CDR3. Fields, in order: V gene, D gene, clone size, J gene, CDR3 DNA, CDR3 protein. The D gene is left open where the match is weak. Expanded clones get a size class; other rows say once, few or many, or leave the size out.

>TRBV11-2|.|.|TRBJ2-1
TGTGCCAGCAGCCCCCACCCCCTCGAGAAATACAATGAGCAGTTCTTC
CASSPHPLEKYNEQFF
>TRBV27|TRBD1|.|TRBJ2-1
TGTGCCAGCAGTGCCGACAGGGGCTCCTACAATGAGCAGTTCTTC
CASSADRGSYNEQFF
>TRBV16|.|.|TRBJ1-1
TGTGCCAGCAGCCTTAAACCGTCTGGCCCTGAAGCTTTCTTT
CASSLKPSGPEAFF
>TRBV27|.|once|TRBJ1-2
TGTGCCAGCAGTTTATCGGCGGATAACTATGGCTACACCTTC
CASSLSADNYGYTF
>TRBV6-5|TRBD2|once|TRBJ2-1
TGTGCCAGCAGCCCTACTAGCGGGATGGGCAATGAGCAGTTCTTC
CASSPTSGMGNEQFF
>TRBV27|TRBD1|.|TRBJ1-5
TGTGCCAGCAGTCCGCTCGGGCAGGGGGCTCAGCCCCAGCATTTT
CASSPLGQGAQPQHF
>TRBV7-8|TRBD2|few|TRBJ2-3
TGTGCCAGCAGCTATAGGAAGGGACTAGCGGGGCCCACAGATACGCAGTATTTT
CASSYRKGLAGPTDTQYF
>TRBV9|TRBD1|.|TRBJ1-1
TGTGCCAGCAGCCCAGGACAGGGTATGAACACTGAAGCTTTCTTT
CASSPGQGMNTEAFF
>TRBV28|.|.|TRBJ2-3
TGTGCCAGCAGACCGCAGCGGTGGGTTAGGGATCCAGATACGCAGTATTTT
CASRPQRWVRDPDTQYF
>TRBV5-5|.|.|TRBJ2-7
TGTGCCAGCAGGCTCAGGGTGTCAGCTTCCTACGAGCAGTACTTC
CASRLRVSASYEQYF
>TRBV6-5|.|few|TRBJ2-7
TGTGCCAGCAGGAGAACTTCTAGCTCCTACGAGCAGTACTTC
CASRRTSSSYEQYF
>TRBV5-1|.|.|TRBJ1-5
TGCGCCAGCAGCTTGGGACAGGCCTCCGGTCAGCCCCAGCATTTT
CASSLGQASGQPQHF